This TCR beta chain is from a study of cytomegalovirus exposure and HLA in healthy donors. This clone was seen a handful of times. Antigen unknown. 60 Vbeta and 13 Jbeta primers were used in PCR. Here immunoSEQ multiplex PCR was the method, and the copy in TCRdb shows in-frame clones only, minus some. The repertoire includes under 70,000 clones, around 63% of them detected once, and under 2.5% sits in the top ten. Study-wide results and limits: In a later analysis, at a false discovery rate of 0.05, approximately 15,000 TCR beta sequences matched HLA alleles.

Germline-derived CDR1 and CDR2 are MGHRA and YSYEKL. J was trimmed by 6 bases and V by 3 bases; bases with no gene match: 6. This CDR3 spans 14 amino acids. The receptor's source is a woman aged 30 to 39 in good health and CMV-seronegative. The sequencing sample was made of PBMCs. This chain connects TRBV4-1 to TRBJ1-1; 8 positions agree with TRBD1. CDR3 nucleotides: TGCGCCAGCAGCCACACAGGGGGTTTGTCTGAAGCTTTCTTT. Encoded protein: CASSHTGGLSEAFF.